The 18 T cell receptor beta chains presented below share a single source sample, sequenced in a study of T-cell reconstitution after alpha-beta-depleted transplantation in children. Using unique molecular identifiers, the investigators prepared the TCRbeta library. TCRdb analysed the PCR reads with MiXCR anew, one entry per CDR3 protein. The data contain about 420,000 distinct CDR3 sequences, around 15% of them singletons. The starting material was PBMCs, mostly from graft donor cells, obtained 360 days after TCRalphabeta/CD19-depleted stem cell transplant. All receptors come from a boy under three years old who had a stem cell transplant for Wiskott-Aldrich syndrome, so the T cells may come from the graft donor.

This clonotype was observed a few times. This sequence joins TRBV7-9 and TRBJ1-2, with TRBD1 as a possible D gene (5 bases). V lost 8 bases and J lost 8, with 9 bases in between. The CDR3 length is 10 residues. The V gene's germline CDR1 is SEHNR and CDR2 FQNEAQ (reference sequence). CDR3 DNA: TGTGCCAGCCGGGAGGGGGGCTACACCTTC. Protein product: CASREGGYTF. Drawing the rest from reference TRBV7-9 and TRBJ1-2, the complete variable domain is DTGVSQNPRHKITKRGQNVTFRCDPISEHNRLYWYRQTLGQGPEFLTYFQNEAQLEKSRLLSDRFSAERPKGSFSTLEIQRTEQGDSAMYLCASREGGYTFGSGTRLTVV.

The table lists this clonotype with many counts. The genes are TRBV5-1 and TRBJ2-2; 8 bases are shared with TRBD2. CDR1 and CDR2 from the germline V gene are SGHRS and YFSETQ. After removal of 4 bases from V and 1 base from J, the junction contained 6 bases not matched to a gene. The CDR3 length is 16 residues. Here the CDR3 DNA reads TGCGCCAGCAGCCCCTTGGCGGGAGGGAACACCGGGGAGCTGTTTTTT. Translation: CASSPLAGGNTGELFF.

The chain combines TRBV7-9 with TRBJ2-1, with 9 bases matching TRBD2. Germline V gene lookup returns CDR1 SEHNR and CDR2 FQNEAQ (reference sequence). The CDR3 is made up of 14 amino acids. V trimming: 5 bases; J trimming: 5 bases; junction bases outside the gene matches: 4. This CDR3 is CASSRSGGNNEQFF. In DNA, the CDR3 is TGTGCCAGCAGCCGGAGCGGGGGGAACAATGAGCAGTTCTTC.

This clonotype was recorded a few times. The chain links TRBV6-2 or TRBV6-3 to TRBJ2-2; 11 nucleotides line up with TRBD2. Germline assignment: CDR1 MNHEY and CDR2 SVGEGT. V lost 5 bases, J lost 0 bases, and 5 bases stayed unmatched. The CDR3 has 17 amino acids. This CDR3 is CASSHLSGRANTGELFF. The CDR3 region has the DNA TGTGCCAGCAGTCACCTTAGCGGGAGGGCGAACACCGGGGAGCTGTTTTTT.

At least ten counts were recorded for this clonotype. The chain employs TRBV20-1 and TRBJ1-1, with unresolved D. Germline CDR1 is DFQATT and CDR2 is SNEGSKA (reference sequence). The ends were cut back, 2 bases at V and 0 bases at J, with 7 bases in the middle. The CDR3 spans 13 residues. CDR3: CSARRDMNTEAFF. The CDR3, as DNA: TGCAGTGCTAGAAGGGATATGAACACTGAAGCTTTCTTT.

This clonotype turned up a few times. The rearrangement uses TRBV12-3 or TRBV12-4 and TRBJ2-1, with D possibly being TRBD2 (6 bases). CDR3 length equals 15 residues. The V gene lost 2 bases and the J gene lost 9 bases, with 17 bases spanning the gap. The CDR3 sequence: CASSLSPAGRGEQFF. CDR3 sequence (DNA): TGTGCCAGCAGTTTAAGTCCGGCCGGGAGAGGTGAGCAGTTCTTC.

This clonotype was seen more than once but under ten times. The chain joins TRBV20-1 to TRBJ2-3, with TRBD1 matching over 9 bases. V was pared by 5 bases and J by 5 bases, with 5 bases of the junction left unmatched. This CDR3 has 13 amino acids. Germline V lookup: CDR1 DFQATT, CDR2 SNEGSKA (reference sequence). Here the CDR3 reads CSASTGGRDTQYF. The CDR3 coding sequence is TGCAGTGCTTCGACAGGGGGTCGAGATACGCAGTATTTT.

Only a few counts were recorded for this clonotype. V gene TRBV10-3 combines with J gene TRBJ2-5; TRBD2 matches 9 bases. V shed 3 bases, J shed 0 bases, and the junction held 2 bases outside the gene matches. This CDR3 has 15 residues. CDR1 is ENHRY, CDR2 SYGVKD, per germline. This CDR3 reads CAISEIAGDQETQYF. CDR3 bases: TGTGCCATCAGTGAAATAGCGGGAGACCAAGAGACCCAGTACTTC.

This chain links TRBV20-1 with TRBJ2-3; 14 nucleotides match TRBD2. V dropped 4 bases and J dropped 4; count of bases not matched to a gene: 7. CDR3 length: 16 residues. Germline V gene lookup returns CDR1 DFQATT and CDR2 SNEGSKA (reference sequence). The CDR3 reads CSATGLAGVSADTQYF. Written as DNA, the CDR3 is TGCAGTGCTACGGGACTAGCGGGAGTTTCGGCAGATACGCAGTATTTT.

This clonotype was observed once. CDR3 nucleotide sequence: TGTGCCAGCAGCAAAGGAAACACTTACACTGAAGCTTTCTTT. It specifies CASSKGNTYTEAFF. This chain joins TRBV21-1 and TRBJ1-1. TRBV21-1 is an annotated pseudogene. CDR3 length: 14 amino acids.

The sample holds a few counts of this clonotype. V is TRBV7-9 and J is TRBJ1-1; D is unclear. Germline-derived CDR1 and CDR2 are SEHNR and FQNEAQ (reference sequence). V dropped 4 bases and J dropped 6 bases, with 6 bases sitting between them. The CDR3 runs to 11 residues. The CDR3 DNA follows: TGTGCCAGCAGCTCTGGGGCTGAAGCTTTCTTT. This encodes CASSSGAEAFF.

There are a few counts of this clonotype. The CDR3 DNA is TGCAGTGCTAGTCGGACAGCTAACTATGGCTACACCTTC. Its protein product is CSASRTANYGYTF. This rearrangement joins TRBV20-1 to TRBJ1-2; possible D gene TRBD1, 6 bases. Germline V gene data show CDR1 as DFQATT and CDR2 as SNEGSKA (reference sequence). The CDR3 length is 13 residues. V lost 3 bases and J 0 bases, leaving 8 bases between the germline ends.

This clonotype has only a few counts. The chain joins TRBV6-6 to TRBJ2-3; D is unresolved. V lost 2 bases and J lost 5, with 5 bases in between. The germline gives CDR1 MNHNY, CDR2 SVGAGI (reference sequence). This CDR3 has 12 residues. This chain's CDR3 is CASSYPKDTQYF. The CDR3, as DNA: TGTGCCAGCAGTTACCCTAAAGATACGCAGTATTTT.

The chain carries TRBV24-1 and TRBJ1-1, with a weak D call TRBD1 (6 bases). The CDR3 consists of 14 residues. Germline V gives CDR1 KGHDR, CDR2 SFDVKD. Between the trimmed V and J ends, which lost 1 base and 7 bases, there was a span of 12 bases. In DNA, the CDR3 is TGTGCCACCAGTGATTTCCAGGGACAAGGTGAAGCTTTCTTT. This codes for CATSDFQGQGEAFF.

The genes are TRBV20-1 and TRBJ1-4, with TRBD1 matching 9 bases. V lost 5 bases and J lost 11; bases outside the gene matches: 3. The CDR3 totals 11 residues. The V gene's germline CDR1 is DFQATT and CDR2 SNEGSKA (reference sequence). CDR3 coding DNA: TGCAGTGCTTGGACAGGGGAGAAACTGTTTTTT. The encoded protein is CSAWTGEKLFF.

Only a few counts were recorded for this clonotype. The chain is built from TRBV14 and TRBJ2-1; D unresolved. V was shortened by 0 bases and J by 9 bases, with 30 bases between the two germline ends. The CDR3 has 20 amino acids. The V gene's germline CDR1 is SGHDN and CDR2 FVKESK. Written as DNA, the CDR3 is TGTGCCAGCAGCCAAGACTCGGGTAAACCTGACGAGGACCAGGATTGTGAGCAGTTCTTC. Translating it yields CASSQDSGKPDEDQDCEQFF.

The table lists this clonotype with a few counts. The rearrangement uses TRBV12-3 or TRBV12-4 and TRBJ2-4; no clear D gene. V was cut by 4 bases and J by 0 bases, with 7 bases left in between. This CDR3 region has 14 residues. The CDR3 spells CASSYRLAKNIQYF. CDR3 in DNA: TGTGCCAGCAGTTACCGGCTAGCCAAAAACATTCAGTACTTC.

This clonotype was seen a few times. This rearrangement joins TRBV29-1 to TRBJ2-1; 10 bases are shared with TRBD1. In germline, CDR1 is SQVTM, CDR2 ANQGSEA. The CDR3 totals 14 residues. V dropped 4 bases and J dropped 7; count of bases not matched to a gene: 7. CDR3 amino acids: CSVARTGGKNEQFF. CDR3 coding DNA: TGCAGCGTTGCGAGGACAGGGGGGAAAAATGAGCAGTTCTTC.